A single sample is the source of the 5 T cell receptor beta chains below, sequenced in a study of blood T cell repertoires in COVID-19. Sequenced by immunoSEQ multiplex PCR; TCRdb stores in-frame clones only, minus some. The sample has tens of thousands of clones, 70% to 90% seen once. The sample taken for sequencing was peripheral blood. These receptors all stem from a woman between 45 and 60 years old with COVID-19, enrolled during active disease.

This clone showed up just once. This sequence joins TRBV9 and TRBJ2-7; 10 bases line up with TRBD2. CDR1 and CDR2 (germline): SGDLS, YYNGEE. V was clipped by 4 bases and J by 2 bases; unmatched bases: 6. There are 15 residues in the CDR3. CDR3 sequence: CASSPGLARPYEQYF. CDR3 nucleotide sequence: TGTGCCAGCAGCCCGGGACTAGCGCGCCCCTACGAGCAGTACTTC.

This clone was counted between two and nine times. V and J are TRBV7-3 and TRBJ2-1; D is possibly TRBD1 (5 bases). Germline V gene sequence: CDR1 SGHTA, CDR2 FQGTGA. This CDR3 contains 13 residues. V lost 1 base, J lost 8 bases, and 9 bases lay in between. The CDR3 sequence: CASSLISRDEQFF. CDR3 bases: TGTGCCAGCAGCTTAATCAGCAGGGATGAGCAGTTCTTC.

The chain couples TRBV29-1 to TRBJ2-3; D call uncertain. Germline V CDR1 and CDR2: SQVTM, ANQGSEA. Trimming removed 6 bases at V and 0 bases at J, with 13 bases between. The CDR3 is made up of 14 amino acids. As DNA, the CDR3 is TGCAGCGTGAAGGTAGTCGGGAGCACAGATACGCAGTATTTT. This gives the protein CSVKVVGSTDTQYF.

This clone was observed a handful of times. The chain links TRBV7-9 to TRBJ1-3, with 9 positions matching TRBD1. This CDR3 has 17 amino acids. Germline CDR1 is SEHNR and CDR2 is FQNEAQ (reference sequence). Germline trimming cut 5 bases from V and 2 bases from J; bases unmatched to any gene: 10. The CDR3 bases are TGTGCCAGCAGCATTACAGGGGGCGGGTACGCTGGAAACACCATATATTTT. Translated, it gives CASSITGGGYAGNTIYF.

The chain has TRBV19 and TRBJ1-2; D is possibly TRBD1 (6 bases). The CDR3 runs to 16 residues. Germline CDR1 LNHDA, CDR2 SQIVND (reference sequence). The germline V and J ends were trimmed by 6 bases and 8 bases, with 25 bases remaining between them. CDR3 region: CASSHTGRSRGRGYTF. Written as DNA, the CDR3 is TGTGCCAGTAGCCATACTGGAAGGAGCAGGGGTAGGGGCTACACCTTC.